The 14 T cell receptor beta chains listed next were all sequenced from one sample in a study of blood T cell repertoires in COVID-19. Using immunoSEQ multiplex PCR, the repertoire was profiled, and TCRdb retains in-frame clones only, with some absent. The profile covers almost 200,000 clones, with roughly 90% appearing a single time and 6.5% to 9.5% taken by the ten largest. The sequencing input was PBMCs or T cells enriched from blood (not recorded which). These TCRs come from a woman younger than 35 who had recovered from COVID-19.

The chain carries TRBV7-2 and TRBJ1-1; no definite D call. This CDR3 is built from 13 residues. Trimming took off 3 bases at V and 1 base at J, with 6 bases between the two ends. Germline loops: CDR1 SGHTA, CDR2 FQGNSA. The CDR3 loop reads CASSFQENTEAFF. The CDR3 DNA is TGTGCCAGCAGCTTTCAGGAGAACACTGAAGCTTTCTTT.

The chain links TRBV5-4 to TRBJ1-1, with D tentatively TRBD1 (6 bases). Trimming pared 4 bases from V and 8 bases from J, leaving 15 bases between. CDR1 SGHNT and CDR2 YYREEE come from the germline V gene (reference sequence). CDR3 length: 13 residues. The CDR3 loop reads CASSLGQRPEAFF. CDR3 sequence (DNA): TGTGCCAGCAGCCTCGGACAGCGTCCGGAAGCTTTCTTT. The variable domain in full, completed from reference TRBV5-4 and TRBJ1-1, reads ETGVTQSPTHLIKTRGQQVTLRCSSQSGHNTVSWYQQALGQGPQFIFQYYREEENGRGNFPPRFSGLQFPNYSSELNVNALELDDSALYLCASSLGQRPEAFFGQGTRLTVV.

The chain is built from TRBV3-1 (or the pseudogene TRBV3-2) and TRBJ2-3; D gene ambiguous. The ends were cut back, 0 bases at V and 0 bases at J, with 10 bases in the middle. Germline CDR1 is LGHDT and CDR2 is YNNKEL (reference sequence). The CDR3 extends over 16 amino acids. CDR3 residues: CASSQDSSRSTDTQYF. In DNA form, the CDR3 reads TGTGCCAGCAGCCAAGATTCTTCCCGTAGCACAGATACGCAGTATTTT.

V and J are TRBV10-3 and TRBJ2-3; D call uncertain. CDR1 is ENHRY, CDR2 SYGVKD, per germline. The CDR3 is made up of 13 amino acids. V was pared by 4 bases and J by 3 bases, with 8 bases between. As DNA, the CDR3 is TGTGCCATCAGTGTTGGCGGAACAGATACGCAGTATTTT. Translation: CAISVGGTDTQYF.

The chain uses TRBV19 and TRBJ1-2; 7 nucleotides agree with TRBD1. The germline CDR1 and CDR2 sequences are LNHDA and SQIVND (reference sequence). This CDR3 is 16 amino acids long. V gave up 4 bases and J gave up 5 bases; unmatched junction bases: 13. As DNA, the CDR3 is TGTGCCAGTAGTAAAATTGACGGGACAGTTGAATATGGCTACACCTTC. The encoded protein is CASSKIDGTVEYGYTF.

CDR3 sequence reads: CATAFWGHGNTIYF. CDR3 nucleotide sequence: TGTGCCACCGCTTTCTGGGGGCACGGAAACACCATATATTTT. The chain combines TRBV24-1 with TRBJ1-3; possible D gene TRBD1, 6 bases. The CDR3 runs 14 residues. V was shortened by 9 bases and J by 4 bases, with 15 bases between the two germline ends. Germline values: CDR1 KGHDR, CDR2 SFDVKD.

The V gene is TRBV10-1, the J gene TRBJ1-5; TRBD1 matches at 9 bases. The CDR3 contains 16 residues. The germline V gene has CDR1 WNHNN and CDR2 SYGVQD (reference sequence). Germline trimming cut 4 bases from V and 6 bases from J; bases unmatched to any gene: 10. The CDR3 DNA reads TGCGCCAGCAGTGGGCAAGGGACAGGGAAACGTCAGCCCCAGCATTTT. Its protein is CASSGQGTGKRQPQHF.

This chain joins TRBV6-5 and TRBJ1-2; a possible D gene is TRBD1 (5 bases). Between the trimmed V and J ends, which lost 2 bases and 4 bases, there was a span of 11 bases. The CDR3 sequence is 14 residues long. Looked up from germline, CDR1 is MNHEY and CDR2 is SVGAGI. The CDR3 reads CASSYGQGGYGYTF. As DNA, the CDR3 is TGTGCCAGCAGTTACGGCCAGGGAGGCTATGGCTACACCTTC.

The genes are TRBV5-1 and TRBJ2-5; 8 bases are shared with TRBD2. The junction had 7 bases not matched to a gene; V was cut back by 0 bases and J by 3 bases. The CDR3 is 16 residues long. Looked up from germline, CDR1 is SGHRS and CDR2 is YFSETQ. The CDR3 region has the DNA TGCGCCAGCAGCTTGGAATGGCGGGGGGTAAAAGAGACCCAGTACTTC. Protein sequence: CASSLEWRGVKETQYF.

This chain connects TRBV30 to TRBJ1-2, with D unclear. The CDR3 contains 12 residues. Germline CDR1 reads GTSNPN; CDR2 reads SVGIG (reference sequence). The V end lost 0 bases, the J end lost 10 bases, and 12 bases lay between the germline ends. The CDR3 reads CAWSVSDSSYTF. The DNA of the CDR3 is TGTGCCTGGAGTGTATCTGACTCGTCCTACACCTTC.

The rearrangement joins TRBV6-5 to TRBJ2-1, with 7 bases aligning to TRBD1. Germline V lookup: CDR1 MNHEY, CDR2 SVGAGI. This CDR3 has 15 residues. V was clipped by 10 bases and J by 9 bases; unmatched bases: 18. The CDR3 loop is CATLSQGVRFGEQFF. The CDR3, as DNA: TGTGCCACCCTCTCCCAGGGGGTCAGGTTTGGTGAGCAGTTCTTC.

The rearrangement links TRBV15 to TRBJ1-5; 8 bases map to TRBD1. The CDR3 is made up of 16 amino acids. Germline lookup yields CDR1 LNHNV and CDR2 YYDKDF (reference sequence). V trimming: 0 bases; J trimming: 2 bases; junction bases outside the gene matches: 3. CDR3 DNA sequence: TGTGCCACCAGCAGAGAGGACAGGGCCGGCAATCAGCCCCAGCATTTT. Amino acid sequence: CATSREDRAGNQPQHF. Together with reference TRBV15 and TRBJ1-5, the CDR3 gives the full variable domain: DAMVIQNPRYQVTQFGKPVTLSCSQTLNHNVMYWYQQKSSQAPKLLFHYYDKDFNNEADTPDNFQSRRPNTSFCFLDIRSPGLGDTAMYLCATSREDRAGNQPQHFGDGTRLSIL.

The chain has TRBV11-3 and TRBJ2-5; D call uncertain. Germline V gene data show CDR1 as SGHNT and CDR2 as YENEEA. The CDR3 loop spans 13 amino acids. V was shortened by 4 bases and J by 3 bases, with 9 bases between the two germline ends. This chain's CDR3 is CASSYTPEETQYF. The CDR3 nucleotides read TGTGCCAGCAGCTACACACCCGAAGAGACCCAGTACTTC.

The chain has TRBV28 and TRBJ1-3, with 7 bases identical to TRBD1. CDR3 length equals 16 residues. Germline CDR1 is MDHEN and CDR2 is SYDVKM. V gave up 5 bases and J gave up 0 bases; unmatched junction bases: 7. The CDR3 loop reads CASSPLGTVSGNTIYF. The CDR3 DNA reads TGTGCCAGCAGTCCCCTAGGGACAGTCTCTGGAAACACCATATATTTT.